This TCR beta chain originates from a study of early T cells in non-severe SARS-CoV-2 infection. Researchers tagged individual cDNA molecules with unique molecular identifiers. TCRdb recomputed calls from the 5' RACE reads with MiXCR, one row per CDR3 protein. Of about 59,000 distinct CDR3 sequences listed, approximately 13% are singletons. A few counts support this clonotype. The CDR3 has 16 amino acids. Germline V gene sequence: CDR1 SGHVS, CDR2 FNYEAQ. The V segment lost 2 bases and the J segment 10 bases; nucleotides outside the gene matches: 14. The V and J genes are TRBV7-6 and TRBJ2-1; 7 bases match TRBD2. Sequencing was done on a sample of whole blood. The origin of this receptor is an adult who was a healthcare worker with PCR-confirmed SARS-CoV-2 infection or an uninfected control (not recorded which). The CDR3 loop is CASSLYAGVVGKEQFF. CDR3 DNA sequence: TGTGCCAGCAGCTTATACGCGGGGGTGGTGGGGAAGGAGCAGTTCTTC.